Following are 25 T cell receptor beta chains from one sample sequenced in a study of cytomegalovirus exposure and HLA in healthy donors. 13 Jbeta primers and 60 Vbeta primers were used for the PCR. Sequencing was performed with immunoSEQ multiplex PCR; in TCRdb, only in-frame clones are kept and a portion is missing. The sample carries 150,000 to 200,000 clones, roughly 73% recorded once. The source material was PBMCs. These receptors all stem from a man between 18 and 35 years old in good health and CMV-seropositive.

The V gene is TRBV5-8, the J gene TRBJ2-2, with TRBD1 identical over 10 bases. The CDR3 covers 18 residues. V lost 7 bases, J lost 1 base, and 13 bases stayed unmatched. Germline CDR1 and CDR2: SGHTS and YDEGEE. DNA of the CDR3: TGTGCCAGCTCATACCCCCCGGGACAGGGGAGGAACACCGGGGAGCTGTTTTTT. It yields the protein CASSYPPGQGRNTGELFF.

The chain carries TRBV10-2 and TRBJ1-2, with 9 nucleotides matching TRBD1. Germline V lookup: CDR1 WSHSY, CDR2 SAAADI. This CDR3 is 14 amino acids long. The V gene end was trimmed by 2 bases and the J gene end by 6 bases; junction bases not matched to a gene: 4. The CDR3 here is CASSERGTGNGYTF. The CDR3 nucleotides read TGCGCCAGCAGTGAGCGGGGGACAGGGAATGGCTACACCTTC.

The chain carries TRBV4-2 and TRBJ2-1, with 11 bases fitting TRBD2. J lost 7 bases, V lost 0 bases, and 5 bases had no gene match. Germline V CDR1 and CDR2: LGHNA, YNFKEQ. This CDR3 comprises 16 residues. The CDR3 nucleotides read TGTGCCAGCAGCCAAGAGAACGGACTAGCGGGTAATGAGCAGTTCTTC. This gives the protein CASSQENGLAGNEQFF.

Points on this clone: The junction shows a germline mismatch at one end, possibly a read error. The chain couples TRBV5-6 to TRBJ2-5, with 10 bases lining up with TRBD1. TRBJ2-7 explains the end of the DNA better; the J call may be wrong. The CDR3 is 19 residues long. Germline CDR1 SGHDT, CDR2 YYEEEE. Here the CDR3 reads CASSPGGGSSGQGSCEQYF. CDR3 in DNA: TGTGCCAGCAGCCCGGGGGGGGGATCGTCGGGACAGGGGTCCTGCGAGCAGTACTTC.

In DNA, the CDR3 is TGCGCCAGCAGCCCAAGTCCTGTGCAGGGTGGCACTGAAGCTTTCTTT. Protein: CASSPSPVQGGTEAFF. The chain couples TRBV5-1 to TRBJ1-1; weak D call: TRBD1 (5 bases). Trimming took 4 bases from V and 4 from J, leaving 20 bases between them. The CDR3 spans 16 residues. Germline lookup yields CDR1 SGHRS and CDR2 YFSETQ.

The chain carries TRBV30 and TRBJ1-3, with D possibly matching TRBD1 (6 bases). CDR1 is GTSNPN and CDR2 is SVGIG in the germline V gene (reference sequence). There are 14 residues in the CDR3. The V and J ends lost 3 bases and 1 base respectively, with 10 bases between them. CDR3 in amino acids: CAWSRGPSGNTIYF. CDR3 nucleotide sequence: TGTGCCTGGAGCAGGGGTCCTTCTGGAAACACCATATATTTT.

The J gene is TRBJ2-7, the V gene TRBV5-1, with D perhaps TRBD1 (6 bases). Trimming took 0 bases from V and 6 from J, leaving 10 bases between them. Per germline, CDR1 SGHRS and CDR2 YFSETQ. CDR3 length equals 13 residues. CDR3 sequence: CASSLVGQPEQYF. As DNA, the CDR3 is TGCGCCAGCAGCTTGGTAGGACAGCCCGAGCAGTACTTC.

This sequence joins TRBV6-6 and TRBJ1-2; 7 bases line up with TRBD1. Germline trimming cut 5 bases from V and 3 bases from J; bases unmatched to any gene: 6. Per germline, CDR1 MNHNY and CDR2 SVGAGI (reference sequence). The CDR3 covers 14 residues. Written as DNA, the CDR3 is TGTGCCAGCAGTAAGACAGGGAACGACTATGGCTACACCTTC. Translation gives CASSKTGNDYGYTF.

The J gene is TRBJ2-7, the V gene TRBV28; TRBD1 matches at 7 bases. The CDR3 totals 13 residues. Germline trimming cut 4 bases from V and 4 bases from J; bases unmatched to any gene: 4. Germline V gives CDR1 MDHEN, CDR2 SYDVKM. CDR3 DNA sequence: TGTGCCAGCAGTTGGCAGGGGGTATACGAGCAGTACTTC. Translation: CASSWQGVYEQYF.

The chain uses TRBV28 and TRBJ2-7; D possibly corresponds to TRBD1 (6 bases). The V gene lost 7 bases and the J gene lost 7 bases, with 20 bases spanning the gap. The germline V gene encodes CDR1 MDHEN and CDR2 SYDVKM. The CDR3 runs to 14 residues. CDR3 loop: CASKEGGSSWEQYF. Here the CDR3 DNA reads TGTGCCAGCAAAGAAGGGGGAAGTTCTTGGGAGCAGTACTTC. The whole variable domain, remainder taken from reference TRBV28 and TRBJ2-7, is DVKVTQSSRYLVKRTGEKVFLECVQDMDHENMFWYRQDPGLGLRLIYFSYDVKMKEKGDIPEGYSVSREKKERFSLILESASTNQTSMYLCASKEGGSSWEQYFGPGTRLTVT.

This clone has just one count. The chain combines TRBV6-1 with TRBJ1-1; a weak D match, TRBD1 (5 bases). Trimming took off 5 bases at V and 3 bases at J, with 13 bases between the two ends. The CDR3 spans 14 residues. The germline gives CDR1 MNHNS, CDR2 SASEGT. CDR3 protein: CASSPVWGDTEAFF. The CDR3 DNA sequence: TGTGCCAGCAGTCCGGTGTGGGGGGACACTGAAGCTTTCTTT.

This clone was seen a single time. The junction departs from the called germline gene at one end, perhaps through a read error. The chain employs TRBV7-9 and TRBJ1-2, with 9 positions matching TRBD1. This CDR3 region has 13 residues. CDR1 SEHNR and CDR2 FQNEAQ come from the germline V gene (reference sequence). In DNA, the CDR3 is TGTTCCAGCAGCCCGGACAGGGGAGAGGGCTACACCTTC. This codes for CSSSPDRGEGYTF. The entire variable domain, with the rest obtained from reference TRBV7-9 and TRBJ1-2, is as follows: DTGVSQNPRHKITKRGQNVTFRCDPISEHNRLYWYRQTLGQGPEFLTYFQNEAQLEKSRLLSDRFSAERPKGSFSTLEIQRTEQGDSAMYLCSSSPDRGEGYTFGSGTRLTVV.

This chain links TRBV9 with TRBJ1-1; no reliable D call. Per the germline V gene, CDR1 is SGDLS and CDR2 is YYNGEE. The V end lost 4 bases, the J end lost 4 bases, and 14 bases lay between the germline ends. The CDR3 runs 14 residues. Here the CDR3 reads CASSPREGTTEAFF. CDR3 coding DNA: TGTGCCAGCAGCCCCCGGGAGGGAACCACTGAAGCTTTCTTT.

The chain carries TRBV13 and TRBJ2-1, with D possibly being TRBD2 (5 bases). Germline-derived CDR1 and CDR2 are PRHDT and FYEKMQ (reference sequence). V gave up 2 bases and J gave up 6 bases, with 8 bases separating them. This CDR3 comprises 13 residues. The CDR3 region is CASSLLGSNEQFF. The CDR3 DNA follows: TGTGCCAGCAGCTTACTTGGGAGCAATGAGCAGTTCTTC.

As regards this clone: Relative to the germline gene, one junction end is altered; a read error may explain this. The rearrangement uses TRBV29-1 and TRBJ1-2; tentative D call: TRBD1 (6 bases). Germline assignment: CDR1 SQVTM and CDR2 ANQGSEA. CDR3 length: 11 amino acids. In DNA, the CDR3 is TGCAGCGCTGAGGACAGATCAAGCTACCCCTTC. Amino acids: CSAEDRSSYPF.

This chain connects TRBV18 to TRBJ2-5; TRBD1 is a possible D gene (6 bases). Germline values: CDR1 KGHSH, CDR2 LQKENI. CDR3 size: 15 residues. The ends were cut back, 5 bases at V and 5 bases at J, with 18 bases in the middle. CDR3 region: CASSTQTGVRETQYF. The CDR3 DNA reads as TGTGCCAGCTCAACCCAGACAGGCGTTCGCGAGACCCAGTACTTC.

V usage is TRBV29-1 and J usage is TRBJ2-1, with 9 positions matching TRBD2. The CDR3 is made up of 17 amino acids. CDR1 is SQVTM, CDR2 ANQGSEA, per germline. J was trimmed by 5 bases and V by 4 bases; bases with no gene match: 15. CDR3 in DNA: TGCAGCGTTGTCACCCGCCCTAGCGGGAAGGGGGACAATGAGCAGTTCTTC. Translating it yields CSVVTRPSGKGDNEQFF.

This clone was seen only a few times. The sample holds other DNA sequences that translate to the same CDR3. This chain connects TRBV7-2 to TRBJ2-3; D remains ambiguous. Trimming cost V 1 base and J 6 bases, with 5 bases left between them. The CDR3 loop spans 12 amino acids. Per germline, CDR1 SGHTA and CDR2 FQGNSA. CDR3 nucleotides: TGTGCCAGCAGCTTAGACTTGGATACGCAGTATTTT. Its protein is CASSLDLDTQYF.

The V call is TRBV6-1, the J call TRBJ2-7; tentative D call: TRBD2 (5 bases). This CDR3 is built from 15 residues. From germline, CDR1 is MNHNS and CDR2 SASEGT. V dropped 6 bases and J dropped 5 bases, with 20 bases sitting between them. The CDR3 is CASRYLTATGDEQYF. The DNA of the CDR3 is TGTGCCAGCAGATATCTTACTGCTACCGGGGACGAGCAGTACTTC.

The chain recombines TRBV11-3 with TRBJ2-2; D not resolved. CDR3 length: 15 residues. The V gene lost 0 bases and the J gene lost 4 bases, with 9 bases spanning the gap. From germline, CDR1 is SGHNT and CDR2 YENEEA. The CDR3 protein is CASSLDPLPTGELFF. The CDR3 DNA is TGTGCCAGCAGCTTAGATCCCCTACCCACCGGGGAGCTGTTTTTT. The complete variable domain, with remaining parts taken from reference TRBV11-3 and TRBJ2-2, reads EAGVVQSPRYKIIEKKQPVAFWCNPISGHNTLYWYLQNLGQGPELLIRYENEEAVDDSQLPKDRFSAERLKGVDSTLKIQPAELGDSAVYLCASSLDPLPTGELFFGEGSRLTVL.

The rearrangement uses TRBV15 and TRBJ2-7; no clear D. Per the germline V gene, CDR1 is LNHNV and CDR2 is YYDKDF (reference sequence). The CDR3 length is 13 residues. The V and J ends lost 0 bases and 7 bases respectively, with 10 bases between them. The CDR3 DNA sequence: TGTGCCACCAGCAGAGATTTAGAAAAGGAGCAGTACTTC. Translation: CATSRDLEKEQYF.

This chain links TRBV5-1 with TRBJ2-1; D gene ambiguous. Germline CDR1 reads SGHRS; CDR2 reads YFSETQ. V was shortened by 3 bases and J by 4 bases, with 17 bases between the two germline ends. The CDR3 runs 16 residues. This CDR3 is CASSYYPGSPYNEQFF. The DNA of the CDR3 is TGCGCCAGCAGCTACTACCCCGGGTCTCCTTACAATGAGCAGTTCTTC.

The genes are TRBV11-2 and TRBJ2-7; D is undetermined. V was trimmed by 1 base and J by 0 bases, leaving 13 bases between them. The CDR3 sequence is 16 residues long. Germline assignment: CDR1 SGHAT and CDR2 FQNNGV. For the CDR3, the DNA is TGTGCCAGCAGCTTAGGTTCCTCTTCTAGCTCCTACGAGCAGTACTTC. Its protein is CASSLGSSSSSYEQYF.

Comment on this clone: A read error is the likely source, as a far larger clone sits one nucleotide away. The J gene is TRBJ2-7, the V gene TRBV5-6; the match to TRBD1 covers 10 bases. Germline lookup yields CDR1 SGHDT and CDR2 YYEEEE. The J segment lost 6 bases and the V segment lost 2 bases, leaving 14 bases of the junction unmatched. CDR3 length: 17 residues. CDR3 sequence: CASSLGLLGQGSCEQYF. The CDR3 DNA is TGTGCCAGCAGCTTAGGGCTACTGGGACAGGGGTCGTGCGAGCAGTACTTC.

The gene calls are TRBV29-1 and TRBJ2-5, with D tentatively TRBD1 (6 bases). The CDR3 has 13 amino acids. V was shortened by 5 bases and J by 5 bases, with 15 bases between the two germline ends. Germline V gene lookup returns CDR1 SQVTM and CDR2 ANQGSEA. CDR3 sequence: CSVFAGAAETQYF. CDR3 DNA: TGCAGCGTTTTTGCAGGGGCGGCGGAGACCCAGTACTTC.